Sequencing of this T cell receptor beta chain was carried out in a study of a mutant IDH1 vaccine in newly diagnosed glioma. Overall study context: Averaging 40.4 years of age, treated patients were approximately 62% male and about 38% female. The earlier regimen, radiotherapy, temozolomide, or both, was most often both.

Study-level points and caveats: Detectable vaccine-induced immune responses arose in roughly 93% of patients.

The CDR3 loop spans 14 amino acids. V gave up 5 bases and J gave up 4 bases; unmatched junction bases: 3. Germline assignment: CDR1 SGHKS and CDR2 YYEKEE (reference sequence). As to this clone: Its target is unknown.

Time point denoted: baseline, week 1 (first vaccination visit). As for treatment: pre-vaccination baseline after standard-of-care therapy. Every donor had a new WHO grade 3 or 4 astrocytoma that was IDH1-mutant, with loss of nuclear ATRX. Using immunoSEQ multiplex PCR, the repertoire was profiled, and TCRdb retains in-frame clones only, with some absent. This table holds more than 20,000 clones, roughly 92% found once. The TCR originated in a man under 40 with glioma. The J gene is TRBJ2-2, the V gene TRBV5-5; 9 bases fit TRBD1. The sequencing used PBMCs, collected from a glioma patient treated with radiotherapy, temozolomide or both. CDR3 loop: CASSGTGFTGELFF. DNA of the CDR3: TGTGCCAGCAGTGGGACAGGGTTCACCGGGGAGCTGTTTTTT.